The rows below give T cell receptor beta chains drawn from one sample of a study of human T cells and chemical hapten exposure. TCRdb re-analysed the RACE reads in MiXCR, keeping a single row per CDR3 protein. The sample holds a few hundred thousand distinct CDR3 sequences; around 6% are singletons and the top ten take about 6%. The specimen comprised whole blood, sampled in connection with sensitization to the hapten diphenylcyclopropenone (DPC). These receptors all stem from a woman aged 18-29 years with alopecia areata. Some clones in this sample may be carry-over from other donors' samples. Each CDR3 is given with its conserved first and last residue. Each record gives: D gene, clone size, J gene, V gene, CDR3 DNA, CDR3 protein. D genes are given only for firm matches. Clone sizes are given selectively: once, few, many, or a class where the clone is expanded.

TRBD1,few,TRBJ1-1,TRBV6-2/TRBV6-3,TGTGCCACGGACAGGGGAGGGACTGAAGCTTTCTTT,CATDRGGTEAFF
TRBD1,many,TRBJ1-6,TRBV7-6,TGTGCCAGCAGCCCCGGACAGGGGGCCGGTAATTCACCCCTCCACTTT,CASSPGQGAGNSPLHF
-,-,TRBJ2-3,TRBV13,TGTGCCAGCAGCTCTCGTAGTTTGGATACGCAGTATTTT,CASSSRSLDTQYF
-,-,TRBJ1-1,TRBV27,TGTGCCAGCAGTTTAAGTAGCGGGGGCACTGAAGCTTTCTTT,CASSLSSGGTEAFF
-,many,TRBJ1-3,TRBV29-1,TGCAGCGGCGCCCTCGGGAATGGAAACACCATATATTTT,CSGALGNGNTIYF
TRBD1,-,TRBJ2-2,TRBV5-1,TGCGCCAGCAGCCCGACGACAGGGGGGCCCGGGGAGCTGTTTTTT,CASSPTTGGPGELFF
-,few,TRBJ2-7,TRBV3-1,TGTGCCAGCAGCCAAGATTCTGGTAGCGGATACTCCTACGAGCAGTACTTC,CASSQDSGSGYSYEQYF
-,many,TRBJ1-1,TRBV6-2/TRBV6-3,TGTGCCAGCAGGAATCGTGAGGTGGACACTGAAGCTTTCTTT,CASRNREVDTEAFF
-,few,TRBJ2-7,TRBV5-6,TGTGCCAGCAGGCAGGGTTTGGTCGTTGACGAGCAGTACTTC,CASRQGLVVDEQYF
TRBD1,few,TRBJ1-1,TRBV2,TGTGCCAGCAGTGCCAGGACAGGGGGGCCGAGCACTGAAGCTTTCTTT,CASSARTGGPSTEAFF
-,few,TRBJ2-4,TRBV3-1,TGTGCCAGCAGCCAAGATCGTCTGGTAAACATTCAGTACTTC,CASSQDRLVNIQYF
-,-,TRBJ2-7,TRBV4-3,TGCGCCAGCAGCCAAGCCCAGGGGAAACCCTACGAGCAGTACTTC,CASSQAQGKPYEQYF
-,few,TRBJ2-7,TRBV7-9,TGTGCCAGCATCAGTAGCCGAGGGTCCTACGAGCAGTACTTC,CASISSRGSYEQYF
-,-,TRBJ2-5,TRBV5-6,TGTGCCAGCAGCTACGGACAGTACCAAGAGACCCAGTACTTC,CASSYGQYQETQYF
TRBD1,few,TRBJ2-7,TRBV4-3,TGCGCCAGCAGCCAAGACCATACAGGGGTCTACGAGCAGTACTTC,CASSQDHTGVYEQYF
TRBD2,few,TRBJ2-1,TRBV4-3,TGCGCCAGCAGCCAAGTGCAAGCGGGGGAGCAGTTCTTC,CASSQVQAGEQFF
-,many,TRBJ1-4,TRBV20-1,TGCAGTGCTAGAGAGGCCCAACTCTATTCGCCTGGGGGGTATGAAAAACTGTTTTTT,CSAREAQLYSPGGYEKLFF
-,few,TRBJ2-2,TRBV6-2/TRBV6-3,TGTGCCAGCACCCCCGGGACGGTGAACACCGGGGAGCTGTTTTTT,CASTPGTVNTGELFF
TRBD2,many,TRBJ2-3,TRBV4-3,TGCGCCAGCAGCCAAGATAAGACTAGCGGCCCCACAGATACGCAGTATTTT,CASSQDKTSGPTDTQYF
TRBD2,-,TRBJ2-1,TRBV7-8,TGTGCCAGCAGCTTAAACGCCGGGGGGGCGAATCTCCTGAGCAATGAGCAGTTCTTC,CASSLNAGGANLLSNEQFF
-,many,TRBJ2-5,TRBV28,TGTGCCAGCAGTTTAATAGCCCCACGCCAAGAGACCCAGTACTTC,CASSLIAPRQETQYF
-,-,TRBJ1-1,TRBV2,TGTGCCAGCAGTGGGGCTTCAGTGAACACTGAAGCTTTCTTT,CASSGASVNTEAFF
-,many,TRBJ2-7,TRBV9,TGTGCCAGCAGCGCCGGCGAAGGAAGTTTTTACGAGCAGTACTTC,CASSAGEGSFYEQYF
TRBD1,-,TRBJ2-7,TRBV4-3,TGCGCCAGCAGCCGAGACAGGGAAGACGGGCAGTACTTC,CASSRDREDGQYF
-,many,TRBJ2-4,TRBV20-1,TGCAGTGCTGACAGGGCCAAAAACATTCAGTACTTC,CSADRAKNIQYF
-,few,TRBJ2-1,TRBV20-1,TGCAGTGCTATTAAGACAGACAATGAGCAGTTCTTC,CSAIKTDNEQFF
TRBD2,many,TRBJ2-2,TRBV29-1,TGCAGCGTTGTTATCTGGGGGGGAAACACCGGGGAGCTGTTTTTT,CSVVIWGGNTGELFF
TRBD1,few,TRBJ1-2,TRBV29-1,TGCAGCGTAACAGGGGGGAACTACTATGGCTACACCTTC,CSVTGGNYYGYTF
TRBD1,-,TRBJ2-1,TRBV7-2,TGTGCCAGCAGCCTCCGGGACAGGGGAAATGAGCAGTTCTTC,CASSLRDRGNEQFF
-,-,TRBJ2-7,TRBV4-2,TGTGCCAGCAGCCAAGAGGCGGGGTTCCCGGGGGAGCAGTACTTC,CASSQEAGFPGEQYF
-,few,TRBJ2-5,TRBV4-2,TGTGCCAGCAGCCAAGATCCAGCCGAGGGGGGACACCAAGAGACCCAGTACTTC,CASSQDPAEGGHQETQYF
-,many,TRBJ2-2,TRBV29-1,TGCAGCGTGAGTCTGGCCGGGGAGCTGTTTTTT,CSVSLAGELFF
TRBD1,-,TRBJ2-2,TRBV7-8,TGTGCCAGCAGCTTGGCTTCCGGGACAGCGAACACCGGGGAGCTGTTTTTT,CASSLASGTANTGELFF
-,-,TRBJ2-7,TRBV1,TGCACCACTCCGGAAAAGGACAGGGGCGGTTCCTACGAGCAGTACTTC,CTTPEKDRGGSYEQYF
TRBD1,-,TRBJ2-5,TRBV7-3,TGTGCCAGCAGTCGGACAGGAGCGCAGTACCAAGAGACCCAGTACTTC,CASSRTGAQYQETQYF
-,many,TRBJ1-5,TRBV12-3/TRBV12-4,TGTGCCAGCAGTTTTGATCAGCCCCAGCATTTT,CASSFDQPQHF
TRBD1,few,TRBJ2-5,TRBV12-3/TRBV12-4,TGTGCCAGCAGGCGAGCGGGACAGGGGTTGGGGACCCAGTACTTC,CASRRAGQGLGTQYF
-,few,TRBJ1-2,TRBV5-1,TGCGCCAGCAGCTTGGAGGACAGCTACACCACAATCTATGGCTACACCTTC,CASSLEDSYTTIYGYTF
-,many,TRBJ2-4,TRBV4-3,TGCGCCAGCAGCCAAGATCCAGGGGGGAAAAACATTCAGTACTTC,CASSQDPGGKNIQYF
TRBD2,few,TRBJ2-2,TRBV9,TGTGCCAGCAGCGTAGGCCGCCTCAGAGTAGCGGGGGGGCCGGGGAAGAACGGGGAGCTGTTTTTT,CASSVGRLRVAGGPGKNGELFF
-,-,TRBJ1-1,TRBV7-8,TGTGCCAGCAGCGCGGTAAGACAGAGAATGAACACTGAAGCTTTCTTT,CASSAVRQRMNTEAFF
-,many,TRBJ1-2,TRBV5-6,TGTGCCAGCAGGCTCTGGGAACTAAAAGGCTACACCTTC,CASRLWELKGYTF
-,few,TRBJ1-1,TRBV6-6,TGTGCCAGCACCGGGAACGGCGAAGCTTTCTTT,CASTGNGEAFF
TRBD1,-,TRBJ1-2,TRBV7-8,TGTGCCAGCAGCTGGGACAGGGGGCGTAATGGCTACACCTTC,CASSWDRGRNGYTF
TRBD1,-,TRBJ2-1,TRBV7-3,TGTGCCAGCAGCCGGGACAGGGAGGATGAGCAGTTCTTC,CASSRDREDEQFF
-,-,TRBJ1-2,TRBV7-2,TGTGCCAGCCGGAGGGACACCCACTATGGCTACACCTTC,CASRRDTHYGYTF
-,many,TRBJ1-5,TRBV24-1,TGTGCCACCAATCTTACGGGACAACTCAATAGCAATCAGCCCCAGCATTTT,CATNLTGQLNSNQPQHF
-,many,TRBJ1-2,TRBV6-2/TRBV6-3,TGTGCCAGCAGTTCCTGGGACTCCATCCCGCGCGGCTACACCTTC,CASSSWDSIPRGYTF
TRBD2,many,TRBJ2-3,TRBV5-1,TGCGCCAGCAGCACCGGGACTAGCGGGGGGGCCACAGATACGCAGTATTTT,CASSTGTSGGATDTQYF
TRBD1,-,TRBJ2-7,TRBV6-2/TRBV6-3,TGTGCCAGCAGTTACTCCGGACAGGGGAACCCCTACGAGCAGTACTTC,CASSYSGQGNPYEQYF
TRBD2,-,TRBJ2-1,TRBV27,TGTGCCAGCAGTCCGGGACTACTCAAGGTCCATGAGCAGTTCTTC,CASSPGLLKVHEQFF
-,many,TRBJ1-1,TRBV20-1,TGCAGTGCTCGGGAAGGGGACTCAGTAGGGACTGAAGCTTTCTTT,CSAREGDSVGTEAFF